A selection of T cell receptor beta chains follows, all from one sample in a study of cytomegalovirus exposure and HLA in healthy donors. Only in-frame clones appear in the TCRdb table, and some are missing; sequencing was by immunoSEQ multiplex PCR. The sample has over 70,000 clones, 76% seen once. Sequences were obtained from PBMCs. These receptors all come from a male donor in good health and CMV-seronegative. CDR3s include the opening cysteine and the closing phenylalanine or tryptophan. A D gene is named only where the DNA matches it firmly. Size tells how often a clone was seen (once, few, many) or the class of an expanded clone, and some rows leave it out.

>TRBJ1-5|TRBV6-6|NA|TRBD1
CASTLGQGNQPQHF
TGTGCCAGCACCCTAGGACAGGGTAATCAGCCCCAGCATTTT
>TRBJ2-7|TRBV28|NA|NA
CASSLARRDEQYF
TGTGCCAGCAGTTTAGCCCGAAGAGACGAGCAGTACTTC
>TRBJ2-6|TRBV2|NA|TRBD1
CASTPGQGNSGANVLTF
TGTGCCAGCACCCCGGGACAGGGTAACTCTGGGGCCAACGTCCTGACTTTC
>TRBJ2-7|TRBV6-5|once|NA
CASSYSTARGRWEQYF
TGTGCCAGCAGTTACTCTACGGCCAGGGGACGGTGGGAGCAGTACTTC
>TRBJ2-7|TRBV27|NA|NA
CASSSPGQGGYEQYF
TGTGCCAGCAGTTCCCCCGGTCAGGGAGGCTACGAGCAGTACTTC
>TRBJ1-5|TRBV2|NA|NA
CASSSRMVGARQPQHF
TGTGCCAGCAGTTCCAGAATGGTGGGGGCCCGACAGCCCCAGCATTTT
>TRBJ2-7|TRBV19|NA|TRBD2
CASSSKTQRERIDEQYF
TGTGCCAGTAGTTCCAAAACCCAGCGGGAGAGGATTGACGAGCAGTACTTC
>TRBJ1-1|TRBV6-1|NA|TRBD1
CASTLKGAGKAFF
TGTGCCAGTACTCTCAAGGGGGCGGGGAAAGCTTTCTTT
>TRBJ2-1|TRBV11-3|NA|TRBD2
CASSLETSGRGTNEQFF
TGTGCCAGCAGCTTAGAGACTAGCGGGAGGGGGACCAATGAGCAGTTCTTC
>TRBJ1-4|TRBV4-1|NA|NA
CASSQGYGIPTQLFF
TGCGCCAGCAGCCAAGGGTACGGGATCCCAACCCAACTGTTTTTT
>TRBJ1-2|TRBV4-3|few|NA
CASSQQGAGYTF
TGCGCCAGCAGCCAACAGGGTGCGGGCTACACCTTC
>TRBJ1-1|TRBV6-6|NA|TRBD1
CASSLNRGITEAFF
TGTGCCAGCAGTTTAAACAGGGGGATCACTGAAGCTTTCTTT
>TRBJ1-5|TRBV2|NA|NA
CASSSTDESQHF
TGTGCCAGCAGTTCGACAGATGAGTCTCAGCATTTT
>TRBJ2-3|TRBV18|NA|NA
CASSPVYGVSTDTQYF
TGTGCCAGCTCACCAGTTTACGGGGTGAGCACAGATACGCAGTATTTT
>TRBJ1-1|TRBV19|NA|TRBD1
CASGTGGRGLRSEAFF
TGTGCCAGTGGTACAGGGGGCCGGGGACTAAGGTCTGAAGCTTTCTTT
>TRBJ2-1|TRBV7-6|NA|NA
CASSPTSTVYNEQFF
TGTGCCAGCAGCCCAACTTCGACAGTCTACAATGAGCAGTTCTTC
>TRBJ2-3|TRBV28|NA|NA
CASSLPPGGDTQYF
TGTGCCAGCAGTTTACCCCCCGGGGGAGATACGCAGTATTTT
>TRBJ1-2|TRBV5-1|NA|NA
CASSFSAGEYGYTF
TGCGCCAGCAGCTTTTCCGCCGGAGAATATGGCTACACCTTC
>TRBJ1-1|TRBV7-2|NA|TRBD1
CASSYVGTGGFKTEAFF
TGTGCCAGCAGCTACGTAGGGACAGGGGGATTTAAGACTGAAGCTTTCTTT
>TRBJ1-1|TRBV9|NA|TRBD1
CASSVGQGAMNTEAFF
TGTGCCAGCAGCGTAGGACAGGGGGCTATGAACACTGAAGCTTTCTTT
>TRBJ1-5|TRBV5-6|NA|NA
CASSPGFNSNQPQHF
TGTGCCAGCAGCCCCGGGTTCAATAGCAATCAGCCCCAGCATTTT
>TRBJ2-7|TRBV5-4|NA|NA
CASSSSDSSYEQYF
TGTGCCAGCAGCTCATCAGATTCTTCCTACGAGCAGTACTTC
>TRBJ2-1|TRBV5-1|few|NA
CASSLSRANEQFF
TGCGCCAGCAGCTTGTCCAGGGCCAATGAGCAGTTCTTC
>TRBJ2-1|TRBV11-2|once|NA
CASSLEPPRRSNNEQFF
TGTGCCAGCAGCTTAGAACCCCCTAGGAGGTCTAACAATGAGCAGTTCTTC
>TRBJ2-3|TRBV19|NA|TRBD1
CAISPGTGKDTQYF
TGTGCCATTTCCCCCGGGACAGGGAAAGATACGCAGTATTTT
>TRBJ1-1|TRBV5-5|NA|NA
CASSFAGNTEAFF
TGTGCCAGCAGCTTTGCGGGGAACACTGAAGCTTTCTTT
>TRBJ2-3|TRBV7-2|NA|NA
CASSRRADTQYF
TGTGCCAGCAGCCGTCGGGCAGATACGCAGTATTTT
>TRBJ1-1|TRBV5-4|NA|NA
CASSPTGPEAFF
TGTGCCAGCAGCCCGACAGGCCCTGAAGCTTTCTTT
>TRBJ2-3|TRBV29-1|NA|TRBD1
CSVGQAADTQYF
TGCAGCGTGGGACAGGCGGCAGATACGCAGTATTTT
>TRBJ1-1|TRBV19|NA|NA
CASTSREVITEAFF
TGTGCCAGTACGAGCAGGGAGGTGATCACTGAAGCTTTCTTT
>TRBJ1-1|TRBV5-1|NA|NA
CASSLDVLGTEAFF
TGCGCCAGCAGCTTGGACGTACTCGGCACTGAAGCTTTCTTT
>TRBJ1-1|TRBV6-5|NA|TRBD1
CANRQGMNTEAFF
TGTGCCAACAGACAGGGGATGAACACTGAAGCTTTCTTT
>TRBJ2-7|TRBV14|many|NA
CASSQDEGLSYEQYF
TGTGCCAGCAGCCAAGATGAGGGTTTGTCCTACGAGCAGTACTTC
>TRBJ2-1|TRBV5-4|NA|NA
CASSLGSYNEQFF
TGTGCCAGCAGCTTGGGCAGCTACAATGAGCAGTTCTTC
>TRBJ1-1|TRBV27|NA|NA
CASSSLGLFTEAFF
TGTGCCAGCAGTTCTCTGGGACTATTCACTGAAGCTTTCTTT
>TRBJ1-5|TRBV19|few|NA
CASKGQGYQPQHF
TGTGCCAGTAAGGGGCAGGGGTACCAGCCCCAGCATTTT
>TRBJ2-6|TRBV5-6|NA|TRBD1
CASSWGQPSGANVLTF
TGTGCCAGCAGCTGGGGACAGCCCTCTGGGGCCAACGTCCTGACTTTC
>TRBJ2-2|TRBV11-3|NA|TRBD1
CASSSTGGRGGELFF
TGTGCCAGCAGCTCTACAGGGGGCCGCGGCGGGGAGCTGTTTTTT
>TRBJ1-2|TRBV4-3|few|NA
CASSQDWIQYLGYTF
TGCGCCAGCAGCCAAGACTGGATACAGTACTTAGGCTACACCTTC
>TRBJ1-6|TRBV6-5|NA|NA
CASSFQGNGSPLHF
TGTGCCAGCAGCTTTCAGGGGAACGGTTCACCCCTCCACTTT
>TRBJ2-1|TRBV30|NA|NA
CAWSVGPYNEQFF
TGTGCCTGGAGTGTGGGGCCCTACAATGAGCAGTTCTTC
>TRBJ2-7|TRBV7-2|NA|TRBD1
CASGFGTAYEQYF
TGTGCCAGCGGATTTGGGACAGCCTACGAGCAGTACTTC
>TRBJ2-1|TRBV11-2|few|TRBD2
CASSSRLAGIYNEQFF
TGTGCCAGCAGCTCCCGACTAGCGGGAATATACAATGAGCAGTTCTTC